In this sample, the clone carrying this T cell receptor beta chain turned up many times. Its antigen is as yet unknown. Amplified material comprised TCR beta CDR3 regions derived from RNA transcripts. The workflow started with a first-round RT-PCR run with HTBI primers and then moved on to a second-round multiplex PCR. MiXCR was run by TCRdb on the multiplex PCR reads, yielding one entry per CDR3 protein. This table has hundreds of thousands of distinct CDR3 sequences, approximately 22% appearing once. Ages of hyperthyroidism patients ran from 18 to 65, and their diagnoses were new, under 2 months' duration. Uncontrolled infections, other autoimmune diseases, pregnancy or lactation barred patients from enrollment. Trimming removed 0 bases from V and 2 bases from J, with 11 bases in between. Germline V gene data show CDR1 as LNHDA and CDR2 as SQIVND (reference sequence). The CDR3 loop spans 15 amino acids.

This sample is drawn from a study of Graves' ophthalmopathy and Graves' hyperthyroidism. Findings and caveats of the study: Blood also harbored most expanded thyroid clonotypes above 0.001 frequency.

The sample consisted of peripheral blood. This sequence joins TRBV19 and TRBJ2-7; no clear D gene. This sequence originates from a woman aged 18 to 35 with stable Graves' hyperthyroidism. Some clones in this sample may be carry-over from other donors' samples. CDR3 coding DNA: TGTGCCAGTAGTATAGATTTCGGCAAGACCTACGAGCAGTACTTC. It translates to CASSIDFGKTYEQYF.